This T cell receptor (beta chain) was found in a study of shared clonotypes between healthy human individuals. TCRdb's copy holds only in-frame clones and misses some; the assay was immunoSEQ multiplex PCR. The repertoire holds over 950,000 clones, with roughly 80% as singletons. With respect to this clone: This CDR3 fails to terminate in the conserved phenylalanine or tryptophan, so it likely reflects a read error.

This receptor was obtained from a man between 18 and 35 years old in good health. Some clones in this sample may be carry-over from other donors' samples. The sample was memory CD4+ T cells from PBMCs. The sample's subset: CD45RA-negative fraction.

The CDR3: CASSLDRGYTL. DNA for the CDR3: TGTGCCAGCAGTCTTGACCGAGGCTACACCCTC. V gene TRBV28 combines with J gene TRBJ1-2; D unresolved. The V and J ends lost 5 bases and 8 bases respectively, with 9 bases between them. The CDR3 is 11 amino acids. Germline V gene data show CDR1 as MDHEN and CDR2 as SYDVKM.